The entry below describes one T cell receptor beta chain. Antigen specificity is unknown. The data originate from a study of cytomegalovirus exposure and HLA in healthy donors. Study background: In an early release, HLA-typed donors contributed tens of millions of unique TCR sequences. Study-level points and caveats: With later analysis, a missense DCLRE1C variant became linked to TCR beta V- and J-gene trimming. 150 or so TCR beta chains were listed as cytomegalovirus-associated.

The PCR used 60 Vbeta and 13 Jbeta primers. Only in-frame clones appear in the TCRdb table, and some are missing; sequencing was by immunoSEQ multiplex PCR. This table has over 150,000 clones, roughly 80% appearing once. Trimming pared 8 bases from V and 5 bases from J, leaving 27 bases between. Germline CDR1 and CDR2: PRHDT and FYEKMQ (reference sequence). The CDR3 runs 17 residues. Source material: PBMCs. The chain joins TRBV13 to TRBJ1-2; D is possibly TRBD1 (5 bases). The origin of this receptor is a male donor in good health and CMV-seronegative. The CDR3 spells CASSGVLSGTSEYGYTF. In nucleotides, the CDR3 is TGTGCCAGCTCTGGGGTTTTATCAGGGACTTCTGAGTATGGCTACACCTTC. Drawing the rest from reference TRBV13 and TRBJ1-2, the complete variable domain is AAGVIQSPRHLIKEKRETATLKCYPIPRHDTVYWYQQGPGQDPQFLISFYEKMQSDKGSIPDRFSAQQFSDYHSELNMSSLELGDSALYFCASSGVLSGTSEYGYTFGSGTRLTVV.